This T cell receptor (beta chain) comes out of a study of blood T cell repertoires in COVID-19. Study details: T cells, B-cell-depleted T cells, or PBMCs provided the cDNA or gDNA that served as material.

Clones were sequenced by immunoSEQ multiplex PCR, and TCRdb holds only the in-frame ones, with some missing. Of some 100,000 clones in the sample, 88% were seen once. The CDR3 extends over 13 amino acids. From germline, CDR1 is MNHEY and CDR2 SVGAGI. The V and J ends lost 6 bases and 4 bases respectively, with 12 bases between them. Sequenced input: peripheral blood. The sequence came from a woman aged 55-69 years with acute or convalescent COVID-19. The J gene is TRBJ2-5, the V gene TRBV6-5; D gene uncertain. This CDR3 is CASSISLVETQYF. CDR3 bases: TGTGCCAGCAGCATATCGCTAGTAGAGACCCAGTACTTC.